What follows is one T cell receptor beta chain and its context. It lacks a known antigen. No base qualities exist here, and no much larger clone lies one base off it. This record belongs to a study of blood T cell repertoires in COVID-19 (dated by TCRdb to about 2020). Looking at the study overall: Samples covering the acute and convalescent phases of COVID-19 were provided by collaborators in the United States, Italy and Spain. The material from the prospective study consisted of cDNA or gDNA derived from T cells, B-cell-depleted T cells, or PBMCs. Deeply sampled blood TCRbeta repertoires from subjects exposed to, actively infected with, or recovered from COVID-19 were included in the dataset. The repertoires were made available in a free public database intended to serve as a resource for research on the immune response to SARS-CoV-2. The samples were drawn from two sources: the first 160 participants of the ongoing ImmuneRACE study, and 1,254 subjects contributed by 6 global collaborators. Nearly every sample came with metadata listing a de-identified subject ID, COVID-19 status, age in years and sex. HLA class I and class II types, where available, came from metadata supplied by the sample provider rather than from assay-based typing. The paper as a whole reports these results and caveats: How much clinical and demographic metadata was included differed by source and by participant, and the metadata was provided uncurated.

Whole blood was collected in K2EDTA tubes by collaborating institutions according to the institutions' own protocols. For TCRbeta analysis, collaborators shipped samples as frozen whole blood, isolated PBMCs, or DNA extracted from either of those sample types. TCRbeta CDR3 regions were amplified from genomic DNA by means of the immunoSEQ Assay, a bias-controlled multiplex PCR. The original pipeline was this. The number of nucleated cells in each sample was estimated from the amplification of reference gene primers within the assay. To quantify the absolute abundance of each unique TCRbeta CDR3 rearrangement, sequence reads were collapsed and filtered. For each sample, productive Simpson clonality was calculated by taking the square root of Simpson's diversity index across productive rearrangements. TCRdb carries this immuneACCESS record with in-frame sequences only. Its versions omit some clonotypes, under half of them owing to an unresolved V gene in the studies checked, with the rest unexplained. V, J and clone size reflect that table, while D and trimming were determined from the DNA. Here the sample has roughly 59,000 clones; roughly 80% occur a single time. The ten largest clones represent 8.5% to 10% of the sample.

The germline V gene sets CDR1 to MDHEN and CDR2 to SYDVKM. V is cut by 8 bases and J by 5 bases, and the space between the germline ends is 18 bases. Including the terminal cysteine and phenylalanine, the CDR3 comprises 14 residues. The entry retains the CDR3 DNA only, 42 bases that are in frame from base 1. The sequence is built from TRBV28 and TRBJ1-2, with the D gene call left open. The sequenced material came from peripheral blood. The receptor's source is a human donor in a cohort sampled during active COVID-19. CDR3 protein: CASLVPYPPYGYTF. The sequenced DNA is TGTGCCAGCTTGGTCCCCTACCCCCCTTATGGCTACACCTTC.